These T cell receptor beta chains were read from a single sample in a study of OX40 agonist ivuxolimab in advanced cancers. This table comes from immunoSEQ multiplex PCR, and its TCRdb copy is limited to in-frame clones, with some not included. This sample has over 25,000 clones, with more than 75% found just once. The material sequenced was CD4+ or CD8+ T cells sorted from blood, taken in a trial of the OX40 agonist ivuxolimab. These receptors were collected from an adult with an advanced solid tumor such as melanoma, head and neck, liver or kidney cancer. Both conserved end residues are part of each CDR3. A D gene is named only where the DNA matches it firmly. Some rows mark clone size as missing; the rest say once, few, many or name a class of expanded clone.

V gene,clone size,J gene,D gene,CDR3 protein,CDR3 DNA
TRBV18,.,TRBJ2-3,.,CASSPLGGSSTDTQYF,TGTGCCAGCTCACCGCTGGGAGGCAGCAGCACAGATACGCAGTATTTT
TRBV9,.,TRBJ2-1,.,CASSQNGAREQFF,TGTGCCAGCAGCCAGAACGGGGCGCGGGAGCAGTTCTTC
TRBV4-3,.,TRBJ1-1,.,CASSQGRSVNTEAFF,TGCGCCAGCAGCCAAGGTCGTTCGGTGAACACTGAAGCTTTCTTT
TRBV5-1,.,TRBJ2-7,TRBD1,CASSSQGTGGYEQYF,TGCGCCAGCAGCTCCCAGGGGACAGGGGGCTACGAGCAGTACTTC
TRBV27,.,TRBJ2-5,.,CASSLSRGPKWETQYF,TGTGCCAGCAGTTTATCGAGAGGACCCAAGTGGGAGACCCAGTACTTC
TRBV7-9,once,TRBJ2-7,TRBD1,CASSLSGDRGTYEQYF,TGTGCCAGCAGCTTAAGTGGGGACAGGGGAACCTACGAGCAGTACTTC
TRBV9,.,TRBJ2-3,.,CASSATPWAASTDTQYF,TGTGCCAGCAGCGCGACCCCTTGGGCGGCTAGCACAGATACGCAGTATTTT
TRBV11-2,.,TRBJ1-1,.,CASSLDWGGTEAFF,TGTGCCAGCAGCTTAGATTGGGGGGGCACTGAAGCTTTCTTT
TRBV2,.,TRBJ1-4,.,CASSPRGATNEKLFF,TGTGCCAGCAGTCCCCGCGGCGCAACTAATGAAAAACTGTTTTTT
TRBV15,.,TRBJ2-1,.,CATSRAGVGYNEQFF,TGTGCCACCAGCAGAGCGGGGGTAGGCTACAATGAGCAGTTCTTC
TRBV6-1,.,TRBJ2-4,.,CASSEPTWIQYF,TGTGCCAGCAGTGAACCGACCTGGATTCAGTACTTC
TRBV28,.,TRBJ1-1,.,CASSSHRYTEAFF,TGTGCCAGCAGTTCCCACAGATACACTGAAGCTTTCTTT
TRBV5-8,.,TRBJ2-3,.,CASSYGAGTQYF,TGTGCCAGCAGTTACGGGGCAGGTACGCAGTATTTT
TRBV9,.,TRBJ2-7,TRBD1,CASSAGGTHEQYF,TGTGCCAGCAGCGCAGGGGGTACCCACGAGCAGTACTTC
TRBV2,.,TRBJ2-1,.,CASEERLDNEQFF,TGTGCCAGCGAGGAGAGACTGGACAATGAGCAGTTCTTC
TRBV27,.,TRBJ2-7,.,CASSYFRGPGNEQYF,TGTGCCAGCAGTTACTTCAGGGGTCCAGGGAACGAGCAGTACTTC
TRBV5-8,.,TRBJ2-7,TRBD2,CASSQAKGLLF,TGTGCCAGCAGCCAGGCGAAGGGACTATTATTC
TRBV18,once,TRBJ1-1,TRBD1,CASSPRTGSTEAFF,TGTGCCAGCTCTCCGCGGACAGGGAGCACTGAAGCTTTCTTT
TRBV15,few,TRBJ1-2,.,CATSRDSGSDYGYTF,TGTGCCACCAGCAGAGATAGCGGGAGCGACTATGGCTACACCTTC
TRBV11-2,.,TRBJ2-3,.,CASSLGWGGLQDTQYF,TGTGCCAGCAGCTTAGGGTGGGGGGGCCTCCAAGATACGCAGTATTTT
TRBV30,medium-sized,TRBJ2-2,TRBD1,CAWDDRGRDAGELFF,TGTGCCTGGGATGACAGGGGGCGCGACGCCGGGGAGCTGTTTTTT
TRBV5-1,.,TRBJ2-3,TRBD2,CASSLAEGLAGDTQYF,TGCGCCAGCAGCTTGGCCGAAGGACTAGCGGGAGATACGCAGTATTTT
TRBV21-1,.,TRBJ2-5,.,CASSSPTDRKRETQYF,TGTGCCAGCAGCAGCCCGACGGATCGGAAGCGCGAGACCCAGTACTTC
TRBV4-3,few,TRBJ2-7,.,CASSLWGGAYEQYF,TGCGCCAGCAGCCTTTGGGGGGGGGCGTACGAGCAGTACTTC
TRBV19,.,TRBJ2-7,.,CATSRGGEQYF,TGTGCCACCAGCAGGGGAGGCGAGCAGTACTTC
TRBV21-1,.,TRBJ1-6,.,CASSASGGTGNSPLHF,TGTGCCAGCAGCGCAAGCGGGGGGACAGGTAATTCACCCCTCCACTTT
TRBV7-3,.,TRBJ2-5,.,CASSLTGGDWETQYF,TGTGCCAGCAGCTTAACTGGCGGGGACTGGGAGACCCAGTACTTC
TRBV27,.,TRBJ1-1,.,CASRGTAIDTEAFF,TGTGCCAGCAGAGGGACGGCGATTGACACTGAAGCTTTCTTT
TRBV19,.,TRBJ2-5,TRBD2,CASSMLAGAKEQYF,TGTGCCAGTAGTATGCTAGCGGGAGCAAAAGAGCAGTACTTC
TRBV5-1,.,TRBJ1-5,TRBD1,CASSPAGQSNQPQHF,TGCGCCAGCAGCCCGGCGGGACAGAGCAATCAGCCCCAGCATTTT
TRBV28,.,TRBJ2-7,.,CASSTLRGSSSYEQYF,TGTGCCAGCAGTACCCTCCGGGGCTCGAGCTCCTACGAGCAGTACTTC
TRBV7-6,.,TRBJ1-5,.,CASSLGHEGQPQHF,TGTGCCAGCAGCTTAGGGCACGAGGGACAGCCCCAGCATTTT
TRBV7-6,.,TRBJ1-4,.,CASSLQGSLNEKLFF,TGTGCCAGCAGCTTACAGGGGAGCCTTAATGAAAAACTGTTTTTT
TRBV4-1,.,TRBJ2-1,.,CASSQDLIAVPGENEQFF,TGCGCCAGCAGCCAAGATCTCATCGCGGTGCCAGGGGAAAATGAGCAGTTCTTC
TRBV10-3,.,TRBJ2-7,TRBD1,CAISPQGELGEQYF,TGTGCCATCAGCCCACAGGGGGAATTAGGCGAGCAGTACTTC
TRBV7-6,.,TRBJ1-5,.,CASSSGSKSSNQPQHF,TGTGCCAGCAGCTCGGGCAGTAAGAGTAGCAATCAGCCCCAGCATTTT
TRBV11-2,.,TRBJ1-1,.,CASSLWGMNTEAFF,TGTGCCAGCAGCTTATGGGGTATGAACACTGAAGCTTTCTTT